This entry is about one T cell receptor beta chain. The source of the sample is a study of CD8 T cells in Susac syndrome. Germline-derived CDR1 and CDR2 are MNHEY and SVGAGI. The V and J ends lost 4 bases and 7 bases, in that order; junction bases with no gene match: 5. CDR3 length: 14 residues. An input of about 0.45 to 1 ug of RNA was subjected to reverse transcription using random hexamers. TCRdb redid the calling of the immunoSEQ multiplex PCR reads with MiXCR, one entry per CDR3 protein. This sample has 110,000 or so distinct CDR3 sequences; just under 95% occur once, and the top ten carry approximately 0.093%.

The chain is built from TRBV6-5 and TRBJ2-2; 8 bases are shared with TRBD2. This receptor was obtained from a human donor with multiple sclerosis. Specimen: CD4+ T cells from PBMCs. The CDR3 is CASSLAGNGGELFF. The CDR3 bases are TGTGCCAGCAGTTTAGCGGGGAACGGCGGGGAGCTGTTTTTT.